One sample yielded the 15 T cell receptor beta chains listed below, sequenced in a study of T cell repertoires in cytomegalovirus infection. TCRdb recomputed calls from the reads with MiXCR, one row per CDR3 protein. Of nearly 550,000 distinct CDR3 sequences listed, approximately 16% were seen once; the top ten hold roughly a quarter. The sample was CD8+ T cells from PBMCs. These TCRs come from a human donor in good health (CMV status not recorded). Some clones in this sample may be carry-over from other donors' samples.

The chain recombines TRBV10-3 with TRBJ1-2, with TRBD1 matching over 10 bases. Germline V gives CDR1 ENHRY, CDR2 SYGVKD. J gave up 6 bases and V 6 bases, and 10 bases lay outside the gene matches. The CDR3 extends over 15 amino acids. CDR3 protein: CAIRDRDRGGDGYTF. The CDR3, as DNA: TGTGCCATCAGGGACAGGGACAGGGGAGGAGATGGCTACACCTTC.

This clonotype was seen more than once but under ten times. The CDR3, as DNA: TGTGCCAGCAGCTACCAAGGGGGACTAGCAATCTACGAGCAGTACTTC. It specifies CASSYQGGLAIYEQYF. The chain employs TRBV27 and TRBJ2-7; 9 bases align to TRBD2. CDR1 MNHEY and CDR2 SMNVEV come from the germline V gene (reference sequence). The CDR3 covers 16 residues. V was clipped by 6 bases and J by 3 bases; unmatched bases: 12.

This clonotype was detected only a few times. The CDR3, as DNA: TGTGCCAGCAGCTTGGTGGGTCCCTCTGGAAACACCATATATTTT. It specifies CASSLVGPSGNTIYF. V usage is TRBV7-9 and J usage is TRBJ1-3; D gene unclear. This CDR3 is 15 amino acids long. Germline V gene lookup returns CDR1 SEHNR and CDR2 FQNEAQ (reference sequence). V was trimmed by 3 bases and J by 0 bases, leaving 9 bases between them.

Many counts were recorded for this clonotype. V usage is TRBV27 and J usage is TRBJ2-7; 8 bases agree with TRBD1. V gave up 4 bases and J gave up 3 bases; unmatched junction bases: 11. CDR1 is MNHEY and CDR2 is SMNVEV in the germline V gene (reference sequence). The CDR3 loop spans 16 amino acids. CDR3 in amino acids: CASSYTTDRADYEQYF. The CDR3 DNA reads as TGTGCCAGCAGTTACACGACGGACAGGGCTGACTACGAGCAGTACTTC.

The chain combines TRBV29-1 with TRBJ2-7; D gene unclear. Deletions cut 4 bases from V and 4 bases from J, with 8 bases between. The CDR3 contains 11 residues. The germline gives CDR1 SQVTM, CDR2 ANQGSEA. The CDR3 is CSVGTHYEQYF. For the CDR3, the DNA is TGCAGCGTTGGAACCCATTACGAGCAGTACTTC.

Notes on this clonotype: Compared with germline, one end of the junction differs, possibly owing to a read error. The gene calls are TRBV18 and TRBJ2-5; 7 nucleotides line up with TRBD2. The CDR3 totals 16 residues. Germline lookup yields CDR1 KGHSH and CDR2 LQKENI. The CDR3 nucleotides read TGTGCCAGCTCACCAGTTTTTCGTCTAGCGGAAGAGACCCTGTACTTC. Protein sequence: CASSPVFRLAEETLYF.

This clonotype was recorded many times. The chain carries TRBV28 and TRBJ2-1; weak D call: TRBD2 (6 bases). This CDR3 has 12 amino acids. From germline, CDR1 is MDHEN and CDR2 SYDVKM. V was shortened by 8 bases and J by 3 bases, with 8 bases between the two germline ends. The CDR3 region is CASQGGYNEQFF. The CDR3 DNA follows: TGTGCCAGCCAGGGAGGCTACAATGAGCAGTTCTTC.

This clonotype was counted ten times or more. The CDR3 region is CASSGGAGGGTDTQYF. DNA of the CDR3: TGTGCCAGCAGCGGGGGGGCAGGGGGAGGAACAGATACGCAGTATTTT. V usage is TRBV6-1 and J usage is TRBJ2-3; possibly TRBD2 for D (8 bases). Between the trimmed V and J ends, which lost 6 bases and 3 bases, there was a span of 19 bases. This CDR3 is built from 16 residues. Germline V gene lookup returns CDR1 MNHNS and CDR2 SASEGT.

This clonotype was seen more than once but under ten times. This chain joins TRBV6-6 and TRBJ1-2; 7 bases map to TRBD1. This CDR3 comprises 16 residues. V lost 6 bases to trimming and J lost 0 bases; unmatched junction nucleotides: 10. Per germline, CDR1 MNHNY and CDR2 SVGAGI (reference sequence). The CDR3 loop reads CASSRGTEEANYGYTF. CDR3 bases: TGTGCCAGCAGCCGGGGGACAGAAGAAGCTAACTATGGCTACACCTTC.

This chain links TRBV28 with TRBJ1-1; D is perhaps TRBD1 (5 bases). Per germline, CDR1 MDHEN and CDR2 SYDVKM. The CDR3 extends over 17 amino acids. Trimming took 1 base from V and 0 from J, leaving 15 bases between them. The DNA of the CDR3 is TGTGCCAGCAGTTTATTAGACAGACTGGGGATGAACACTGAAGCTTTCTTT. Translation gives CASSLLDRLGMNTEAFF. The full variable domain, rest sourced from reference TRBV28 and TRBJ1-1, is DVKVTQSSRYLVKRTGEKVFLECVQDMDHENMFWYRQDPGLGLRLIYFSYDVKMKEKGDIPEGYSVSREKKERFSLILESASTNQTSMYLCASSLLDRLGMNTEAFFGQGTRLTVV.

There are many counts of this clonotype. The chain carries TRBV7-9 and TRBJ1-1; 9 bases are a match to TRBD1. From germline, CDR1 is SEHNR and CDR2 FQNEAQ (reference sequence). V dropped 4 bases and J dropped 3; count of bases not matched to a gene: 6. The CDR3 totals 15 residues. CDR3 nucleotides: TGTGCCAGCAGCTCTCCGGGACAGGGTGACACTGAAGCTTTCTTT. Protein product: CASSSPGQGDTEAFF.

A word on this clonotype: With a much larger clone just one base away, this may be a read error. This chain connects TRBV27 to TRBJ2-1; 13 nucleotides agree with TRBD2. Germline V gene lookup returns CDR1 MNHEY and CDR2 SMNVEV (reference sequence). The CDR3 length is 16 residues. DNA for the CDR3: TGTGCCAGCAGTCCGAGTTGGGGACTAGCGGGGAATGAGCAGGTCTTC. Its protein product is CASSPSWGLAGNEQVF.

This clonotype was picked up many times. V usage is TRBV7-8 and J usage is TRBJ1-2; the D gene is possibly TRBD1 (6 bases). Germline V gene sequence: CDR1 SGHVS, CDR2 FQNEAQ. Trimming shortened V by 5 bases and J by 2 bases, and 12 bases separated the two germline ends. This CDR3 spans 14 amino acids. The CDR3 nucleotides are TGTGCCAGCAGCCTAAGGACAGCGAACTATGGCTACACCTTC. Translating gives CASSLRTANYGYTF.

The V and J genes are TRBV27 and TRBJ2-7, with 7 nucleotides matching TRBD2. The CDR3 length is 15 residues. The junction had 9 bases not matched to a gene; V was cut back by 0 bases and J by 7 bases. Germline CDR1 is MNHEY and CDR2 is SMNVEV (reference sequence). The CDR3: CASSLSGNFGGEQYF. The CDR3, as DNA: TGTGCCAGCAGTTTATCGGGCAACTTCGGGGGGGAGCAGTACTTC.

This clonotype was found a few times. This CDR3 reads CASSTEQFNYGYTF. The DNA of the CDR3 is TGTGCCAGCAGCACCGAACAGTTTAACTATGGCTACACCTTC. This chain links TRBV9 with TRBJ1-2; the D is unclear. CDR3 size: 14 residues. Germline-derived CDR1 and CDR2 are SGDLS and YYNGEE. Trimming stripped 4 bases from V and 1 base from J, with 11 bases between.